What follows is one T cell receptor (beta chain) and its context. The antigen this receptor binds is unknown. No qualities accompany the bases; no much larger clone lies one base away. The sample is drawn from a study of blood T cell repertoires in COVID-19 (dated by TCRdb to about 2020). Regarding the complete study: Samples covering the acute and convalescent phases of COVID-19 were provided by collaborators in the United States, Italy and Spain. Where available, HLA class I and class II types were obtained from metadata supplied by the sample provider rather than from assay-based typing. Deeply sampled blood TCRbeta repertoires from subjects exposed to, actively infected with, or recovered from COVID-19 were included in the dataset. Nearly every sample came with metadata listing a de-identified subject ID, COVID-19 status, age in years and sex. The repertoires were released in a freely available public database meant as a resource for research on the immune response to SARS-CoV-2. Samples came from the ongoing ImmuneRACE study (first 160 participants) plus 1,254 subjects from 6 global collaborators. The material from the prospective study consisted of cDNA or gDNA derived from T cells, B-cell-depleted T cells, or PBMCs. Results the study describes overall, beyond this receptor: How much clinical and demographic metadata was included differed by source and by participant, and the metadata was provided uncurated.

The CDR3, cysteine through phenylalanine, is 15 amino acids long. The sequence is cut down to CDR3 DNA, 45 bases in frame from base 1. Per the germline V gene (reference sequence), SGHNT is the CDR1 and YYREEE is the CDR2. Trimming leaves V shorter by 0 bases and J shorter by 5 bases, with the junction holding 7 bases beyond the gene matches. The immunoSEQ Assay, a bias-controlled multiplex PCR, was used to amplify TCRbeta CDR3 regions from genomic DNA. For the original study's pipeline: Within the assay, amplification of reference gene primers was used to estimate how many nucleated cells each sample contained. Sequence reads were collapsed and filtered to measure the absolute abundance of every unique TCRbeta CDR3 rearrangement. Productive Simpson clonality was computed per sample as the square root of Simpson's diversity index over productive rearrangements. In TCRdb, the immuneACCESS table is reduced to in-frame sequences with V and J assigned. These tables do not hold every clone; where another copy was compared, an unresolved V gene accounts for under half, and the others remain unexplained. D and trimming were read from the DNA, whereas the V and J calls and clone size are those reported in that table. For this sample there are roughly 200,000 clones; roughly 88% appear just once. The ten biggest clones cover about 6% of the sample.

Enrolling through a virtual design, the prospective study's participants ranged in age from roughly 18 to 100 years and lived across 24 United States geographic areas. In the prospective study, cohorts were assigned on the basis of participant-reported clinical history obtained from a screening survey and a study questionnaire. Mobile phlebotomists in the prospective study collected whole blood, serum and a nasopharyngeal or oropharyngeal swab from every participant. Additional blood draws and questionnaires over an approximately two-month period could optionally be provided by prospective study participants. Prospective study blood samples were shipped either frozen or at room temperature before DNA extraction.

The clonotype comes from a man aged 35-49 years with acute COVID-19. The rearranged segments are TRBV5-4 and TRBJ1-1; TRBD1 fits 7 bases in the junction. What was sequenced was PBMCs or T cells enriched from blood (not recorded which). Read as DNA, the sequence is TGTGCCAGCAGCTTGGCGACAGGGCCGAAGACTGAAGCTTTCTTT. Its amino acids are CASSLATGPKTEAFF.